The T cell receptor beta chain described here comes from a study of control samples from healthy donors and cancer patients. The germline CDR1 and CDR2 sequences are LNHDA and SQIVND (reference sequence). The CDR3 runs to 13 residues. V was trimmed by 10 bases and J by 2 bases, leaving 9 bases between them. Data came from immunoSEQ multiplex PCR; TCRdb stores just in-frame clones and leaves some out. The sample lists about 72,000 clones, 85% to 95% seen once, with about 5% in the top ten. The gene calls are TRBV19 and TRBJ1-6; no clear D. Sequences were obtained from blood. The TCR sequence derives from a woman in her sixties or seventies in good health. CDR3 in amino acids: CATNAAYNSPLHF. The CDR3 region has the DNA TGTGCCACTAACGCCGCCTATAATTCACCCCTCCACTTT.